This TCR beta chain appears in the sequencing data of a study of control samples from healthy donors and cancer patients. Using immunoSEQ multiplex PCR, the repertoire was profiled, and TCRdb retains in-frame clones only, with some absent. The profile shows about 180,000 clones, 90% of them singletons. Germline V CDR1 and CDR2: SGHRS, YFSETQ. Trimming removed 3 bases from V and 6 bases from J; junction bases left unmatched: 5. This CDR3 has 14 amino acids. Sequencing used blood. The genes are TRBV5-1 and TRBJ2-7, with 11 bases aligning to TRBD1. This TCR was recovered from a woman aged 50 to 65 in good health. CDR3 nucleotide sequence: TGCGCCAGCAGCTCAGGACAGGGGGCACGCGAGCAGTACTTC. This translates into CASSSGQGAREQYF.